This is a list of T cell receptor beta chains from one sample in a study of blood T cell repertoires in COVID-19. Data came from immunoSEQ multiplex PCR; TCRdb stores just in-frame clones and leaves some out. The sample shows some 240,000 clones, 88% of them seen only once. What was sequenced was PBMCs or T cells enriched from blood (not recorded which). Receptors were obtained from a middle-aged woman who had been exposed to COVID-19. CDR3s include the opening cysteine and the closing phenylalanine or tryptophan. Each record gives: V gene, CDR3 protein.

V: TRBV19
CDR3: CASSRGGQGPQPQHF

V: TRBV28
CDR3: CASRQSGGPSGNTIYF

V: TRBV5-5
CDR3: CASSERTGASTGELFF

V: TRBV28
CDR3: CASSLTGRGTDTQYF

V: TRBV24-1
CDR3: CATSDWDRAYGYTF

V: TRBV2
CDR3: CASSDRALHF

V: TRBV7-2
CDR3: CASSPEAVGTDTQYF

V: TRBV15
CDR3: CATSRGGGWQPQHF

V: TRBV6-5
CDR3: CASSWTGNTEAFF

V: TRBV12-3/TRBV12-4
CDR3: CASSMPRVGYTF

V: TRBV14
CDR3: CASSQVAGPNDGYTF

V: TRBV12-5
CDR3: CASGFGSYGYTF